The source of this T cell receptor (beta chain) is a study of T cells in Graves' hyperthyroidism and ophthalmopathy. Study-level background: Peripheral blood was drawn at first diagnosis, prior to all treatment.

Amplified regions were TCR beta CDR3 sequences from RNA transcripts. During a first-round RT-PCR of the TCR CDR3, the HTBI primer set was used. From the multiplex PCR reads, TCRdb called clonotypes with MiXCR, one entry per CDR3 protein. The sample has 250,000 or so distinct CDR3 sequences, less than 20% seen once; the top ten hold around 26%. This clonotype was observed at least ten times. Investigators excluded patients with uncontrolled infection, other autoimmune disease, pregnancy or lactation. The receptor was derived from a woman under 30 with Graves' ophthalmopathy. Sample: blood.

The chain's CDR3 is CASSQGGLSNQPQHF. The CDR3 coding sequence is TGTGCCAGCAGCCAAGGAGGACTTAGCAATCAGCCCCAGCATTTT. V is TRBV3-1 and J is TRBJ1-5; D gene unclear. The CDR3 totals 15 residues. The germline V gene has CDR1 LGHDT and CDR2 YNNKEL (reference sequence). Trimming shortened V by 1 base and J by 0 bases, and 7 bases separated the two germline ends.